This TCR beta chain appears in the sequencing data of a study of CD8 T cells in ankylosing spondylitis (dated by TCRdb to 2015 to 2018). About the study as a whole: The study set out to find disease-linked TCR variants by profiling T cell receptor beta repertoires in ankylosing spondylitis patients and healthy donors. In total, the full study cohort was made up of 85 to 140 healthy donors and 25 to 30 ankylosing spondylitis patients. Peripheral blood samples were taken, and synovial fluid was additionally collected from ankylosing spondylitis patients. Broader findings and caveats from the paper: In peripheral blood, the disease-linked clones were found at relatively low frequencies and had a CD8+ phenotype. The disease-linked clones were reported as significantly enriched in matched synovial fluid samples from ankylosing spondylitis patients. Some TCR beta motif variants had previously been reported in synovial fluid and blood of reactive arthritis patients, which suggested common disease-initiation mechanisms. A TCR beta motif made up of eight highly homologous amino acid variants appeared to be characteristic of blood from ankylosing spondylitis patients.

Synovial fluid samples were matched to blood samples from the same ankylosing spondylitis patients. This clonotype has a handful of counts. No antigen is known for it. Per-base quality was not reported, and no clone a single base away is much larger than it. Sequencing relied on an Illumina HiSeq 2500. TCR beta libraries were prepared by quantitative 5'-RACE with molecular barcodes. The original methods were these. To identify disease-linked TCR variants, a new computational method was used, one built on a probabilistic model of VDJ rearrangement. TCRdb reprocessing: public reads trimmed at Q25 with fastp, clones called with MiXCR, in-frame beta chains kept. One record per CDR3 amino acid sequence lists the most common genes and DNA. None of the V and J calls come from the authors' own analysis; TCRdb made them. Recorded for this sample are about 100,000 distinct CDR3 sequences; less than 25% of them occurred a single time. Of the sample, 9% to 15% is held by the ten largest clones.

Taken from the germline V gene, the CDR1 and CDR2 loops are SNHLY and FYNNEI. The CDR3 spans 15 residues, from the cysteine through the phenylalanine. Just CDR3 DNA is preserved here, 45 bases in frame from base 1. The germline V end is reduced by 6 bases and the J end by 5 bases; junction bases left unmatched: 7. The sequence joins TRBV2 to TRBJ1-6, with 7 central nucleotides matching TRBD1. The sequence was collected from a male donor with ankylosing spondylitis. The specimen was synovial fluid, either unsorted or a sorted T cell fraction (not recorded which). The nucleotide sequence reads as follows: TGTGCCAGCAGAGACCGGGACAGAAATAATTCACCCCTCCACTTT. The resulting protein is CASRDRDRNNSPLHF.